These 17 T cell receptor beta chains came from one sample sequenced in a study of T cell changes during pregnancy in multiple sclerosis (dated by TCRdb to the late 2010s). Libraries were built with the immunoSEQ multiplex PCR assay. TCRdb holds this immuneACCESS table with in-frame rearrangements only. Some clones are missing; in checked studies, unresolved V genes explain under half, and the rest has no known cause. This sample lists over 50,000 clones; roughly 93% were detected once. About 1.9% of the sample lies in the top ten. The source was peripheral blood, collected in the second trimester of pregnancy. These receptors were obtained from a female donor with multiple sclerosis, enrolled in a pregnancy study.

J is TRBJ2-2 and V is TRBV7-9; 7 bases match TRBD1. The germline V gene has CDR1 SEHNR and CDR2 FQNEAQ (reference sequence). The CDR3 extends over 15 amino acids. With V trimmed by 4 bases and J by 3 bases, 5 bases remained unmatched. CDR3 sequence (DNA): TGTGCCAGCAGCTCACGGGACAGTTACACCGGGGAGCTGTTTTTT. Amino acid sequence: CASSSRDSYTGELFF.

In nucleotides, the CDR3 is TGTGCCAGCAGCCAAGATCTTGGGCAGCTGAACACTGAAGCTTTCTTT. It translates to CASSQDLGQLNTEAFF. This sequence joins TRBV14 and TRBJ1-1, with D unclear. The V end lost 0 bases, the J end lost 0 bases, and 11 bases lay between the germline ends. Germline V lookup: CDR1 SGHDN, CDR2 FVKESK. The CDR3 consists of 16 residues.

CDR3 residues: CASSSRTGITYEQYF. The CDR3, as DNA: TGTGCCAGCAGCTCACGGACAGGTATCACCTACGAGCAGTACTTC. The rearrangement joins TRBV5-4 to TRBJ2-7; TRBD1 aligns across 7 bases. Looked up from germline, CDR1 is SGHNT and CDR2 is YYREEE (reference sequence). The CDR3 is 15 residues long. V trimming: 3 bases; J trimming: 2 bases; junction bases outside the gene matches: 8.

The CDR3 bases are TGTGCCAGCAGTGCTCTCTACGAGCAGTACTTC. Its protein product is CASSALYEQYF. The chain combines TRBV6-1 with TRBJ2-5, with D unclear. Judging by the DNA end, TRBJ2-7 fits better; the J call may be wrong. The CDR3 length is 11 residues. CDR1 MNHNS and CDR2 SASEGT come from the germline V gene.

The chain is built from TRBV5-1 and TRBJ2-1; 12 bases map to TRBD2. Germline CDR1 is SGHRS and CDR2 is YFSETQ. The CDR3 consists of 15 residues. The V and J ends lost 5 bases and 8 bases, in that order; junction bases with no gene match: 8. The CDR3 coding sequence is TGCGCCAGCAGGAGACTAGCGGGAGCTGGCGATGAGCAGTTCTTC. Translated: CASRRLAGAGDEQFF.

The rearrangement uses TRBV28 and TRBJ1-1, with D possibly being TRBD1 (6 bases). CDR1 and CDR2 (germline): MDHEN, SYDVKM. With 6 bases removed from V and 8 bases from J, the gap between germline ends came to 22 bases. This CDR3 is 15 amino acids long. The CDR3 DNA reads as TGTGCCAGCAGGATGAATCGGGACATTCCAAGAGAAGCTTTCTTT. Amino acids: CASRMNRDIPREAFF.

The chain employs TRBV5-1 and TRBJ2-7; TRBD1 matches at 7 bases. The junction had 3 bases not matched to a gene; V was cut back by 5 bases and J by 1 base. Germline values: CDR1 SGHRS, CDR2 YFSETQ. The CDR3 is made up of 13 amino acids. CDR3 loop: CASRKGQSYEQYF. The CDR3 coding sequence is TGCGCCAGCAGAAAGGGACAGTCCTACGAGCAGTACTTC.

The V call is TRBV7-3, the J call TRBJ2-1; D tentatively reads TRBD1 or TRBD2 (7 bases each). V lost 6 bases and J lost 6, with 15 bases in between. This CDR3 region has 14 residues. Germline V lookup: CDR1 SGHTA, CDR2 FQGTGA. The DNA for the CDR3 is TGTGCCAGCAGTTTACAGGGGAGGGGCAATGAGCAGTTCTTC. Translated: CASSLQGRGNEQFF.

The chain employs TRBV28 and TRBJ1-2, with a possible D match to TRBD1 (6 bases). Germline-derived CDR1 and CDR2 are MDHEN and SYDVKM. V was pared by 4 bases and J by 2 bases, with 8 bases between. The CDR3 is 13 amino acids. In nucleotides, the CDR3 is TGTGCCAGCAGTTCTACAGGGAACTATGGCTACACCTTC. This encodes CASSSTGNYGYTF.

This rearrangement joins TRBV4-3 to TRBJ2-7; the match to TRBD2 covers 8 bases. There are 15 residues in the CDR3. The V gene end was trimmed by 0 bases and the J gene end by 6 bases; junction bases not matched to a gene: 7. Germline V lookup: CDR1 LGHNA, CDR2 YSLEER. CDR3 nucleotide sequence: TGCGCCAGCAGCCAAGATCGGACTAGCATTTTCGAGCAGTACTTC. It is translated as CASSQDRTSIFEQYF.

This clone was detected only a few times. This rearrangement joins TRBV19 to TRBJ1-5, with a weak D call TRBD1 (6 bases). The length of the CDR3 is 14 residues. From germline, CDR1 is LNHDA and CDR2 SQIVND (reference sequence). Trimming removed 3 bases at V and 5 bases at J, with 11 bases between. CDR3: CASSMWQGHQPQHF. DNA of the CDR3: TGTGCCAGTAGTATGTGGCAGGGGCATCAGCCCCAGCATTTT.

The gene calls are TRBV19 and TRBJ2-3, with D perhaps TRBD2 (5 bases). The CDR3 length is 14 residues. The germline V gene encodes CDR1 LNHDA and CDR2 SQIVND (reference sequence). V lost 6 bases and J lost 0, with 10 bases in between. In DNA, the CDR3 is TGTGCCAGTAGGACGGGAACTAGCACAGATACGCAGTATTTT. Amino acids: CASRTGTSTDTQYF.

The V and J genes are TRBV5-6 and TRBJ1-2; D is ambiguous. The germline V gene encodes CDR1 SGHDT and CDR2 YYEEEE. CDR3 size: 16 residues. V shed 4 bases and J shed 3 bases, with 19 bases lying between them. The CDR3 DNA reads TGTGCCAGCAGCCCTAAAAACGGGGTAGTCTACTATGGCTACACCTTC. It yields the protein CASSPKNGVVYYGYTF.

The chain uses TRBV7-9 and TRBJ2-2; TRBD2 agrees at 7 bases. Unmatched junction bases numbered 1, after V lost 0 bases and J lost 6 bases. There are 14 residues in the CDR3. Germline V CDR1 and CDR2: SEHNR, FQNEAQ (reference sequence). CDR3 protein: CASSLAAGAGELFF. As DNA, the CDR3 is TGTGCCAGCAGCTTAGCGGCGGGGGCCGGGGAGCTGTTTTTT. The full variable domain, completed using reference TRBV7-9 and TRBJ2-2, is DTGVSQNPRHKITKRGQNVTFRCDPISEHNRLYWYRQTLGQGPEFLTYFQNEAQLEKSRLLSDRFSAERPKGSFSTLEIQRTEQGDSAMYLCASSLAAGAGELFFGEGSRLTVL.

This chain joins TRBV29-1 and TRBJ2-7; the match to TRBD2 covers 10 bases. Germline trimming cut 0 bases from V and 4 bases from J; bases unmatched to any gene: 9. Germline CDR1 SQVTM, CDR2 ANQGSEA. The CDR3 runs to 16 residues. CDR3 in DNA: TGCAGCGTTGAAGATGGAGCTAGCGGGAGAGAGTACGAGCAGTACTTC. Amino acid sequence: CSVEDGASGREYEQYF.

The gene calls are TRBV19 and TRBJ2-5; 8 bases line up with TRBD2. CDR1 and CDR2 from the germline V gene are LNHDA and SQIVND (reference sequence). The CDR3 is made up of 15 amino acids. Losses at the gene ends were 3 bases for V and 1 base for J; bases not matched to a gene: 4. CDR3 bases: TGTGCCAGTAGTATTACAGCGGGAGCCCAAGAGACCCAGTACTTC. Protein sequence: CASSITAGAQETQYF.

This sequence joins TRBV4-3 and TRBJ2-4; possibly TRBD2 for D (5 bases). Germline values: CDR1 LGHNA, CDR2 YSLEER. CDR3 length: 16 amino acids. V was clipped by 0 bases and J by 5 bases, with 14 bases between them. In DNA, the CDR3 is TGCGCCAGCAGCCAAGAGTCGAGGCGGGTTGAAAACATTCAGTACTTC. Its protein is CASSQESRRVENIQYF.